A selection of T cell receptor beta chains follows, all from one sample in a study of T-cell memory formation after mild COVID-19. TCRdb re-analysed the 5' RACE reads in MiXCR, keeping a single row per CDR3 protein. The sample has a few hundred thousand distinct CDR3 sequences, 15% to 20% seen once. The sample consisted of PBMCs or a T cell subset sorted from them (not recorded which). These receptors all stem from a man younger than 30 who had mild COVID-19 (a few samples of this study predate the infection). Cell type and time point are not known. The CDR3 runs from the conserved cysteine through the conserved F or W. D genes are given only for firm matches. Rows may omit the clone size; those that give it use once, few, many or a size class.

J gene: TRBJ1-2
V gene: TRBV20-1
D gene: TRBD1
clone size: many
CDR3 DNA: TGCAGTGCTGAAAGGGGGCGAGTAACCTTC
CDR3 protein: CSAERGRVTF

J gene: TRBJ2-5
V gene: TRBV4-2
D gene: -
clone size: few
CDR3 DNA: TGTGCCAGCAGCCAAGGGGGCGTGGGAGAGACCCAGTACTTC
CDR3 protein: CASSQGGVGETQYF

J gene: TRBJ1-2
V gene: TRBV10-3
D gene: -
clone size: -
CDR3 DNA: TGTGCCATCAACCCGGACGTGGCCGCCTATGGCTACACCTTC
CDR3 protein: CAINPDVAAYGYTF

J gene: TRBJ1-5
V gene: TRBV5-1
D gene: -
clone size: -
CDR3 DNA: TGCGCCAGCAGCCGTACATGGGGGAATCAGCCCCAGCATTTT
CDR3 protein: CASSRTWGNQPQHF

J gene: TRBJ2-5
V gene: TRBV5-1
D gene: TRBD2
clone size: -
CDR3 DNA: TGCGCCAGCAGTAGCAGCGCGGCTAGCGGGGATGAGACCCAGTACTTC
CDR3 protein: CASSSSAASGDETQYF

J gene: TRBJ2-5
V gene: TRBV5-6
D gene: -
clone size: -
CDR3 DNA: TGTGCCAGCAGCTTTCTGCTTAACCAAGAGACCCAGTACTTC
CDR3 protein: CASSFLLNQETQYF

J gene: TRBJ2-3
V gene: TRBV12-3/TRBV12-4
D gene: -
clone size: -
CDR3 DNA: TGTGCCAGCAGTTTAGCGGCTCTCGAGGGCGTCACAGATACGCAGTATTTT
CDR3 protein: CASSLAALEGVTDTQYF

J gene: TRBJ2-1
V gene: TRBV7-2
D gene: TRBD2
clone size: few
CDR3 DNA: TGTGCCAGCAGCTTAGGTCGGGCTAGCGGCCATCACGGTGAGCAGTTCTTC
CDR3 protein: CASSLGRASGHHGEQFF

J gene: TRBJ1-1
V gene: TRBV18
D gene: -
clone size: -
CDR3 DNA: TGTGCCAGCTCACCACTCCCGCAAACTGAAGCTTTCTTT
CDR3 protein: CASSPLPQTEAFF

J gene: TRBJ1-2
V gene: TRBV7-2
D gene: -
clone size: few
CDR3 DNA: TGTGCCAGCACCTTGCTGGGCTATGGCTACACCTTC
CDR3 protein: CASTLLGYGYTF

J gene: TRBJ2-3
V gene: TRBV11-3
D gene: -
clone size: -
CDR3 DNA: TGTGCCAGCAGCCCACTCCGAGACGGACCAACAGATACGCAGTATTTT
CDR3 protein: CASSPLRDGPTDTQYF

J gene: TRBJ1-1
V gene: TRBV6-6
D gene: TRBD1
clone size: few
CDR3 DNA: TGTGCCAGCAGCCGTCGACAGGGAGGGAGGGACACTGAAGCTTTCTTT
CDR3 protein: CASSRRQGGRDTEAFF

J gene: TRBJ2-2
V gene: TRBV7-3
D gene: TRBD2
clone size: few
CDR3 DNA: TGTGCCAGCAGCGAAAGCGGGGCGAACACCGGGGAGCTGTTTTTT
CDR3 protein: CASSESGANTGELFF

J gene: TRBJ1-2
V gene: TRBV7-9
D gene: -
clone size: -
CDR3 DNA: TGTGCCAGCAGCTTACTCGACAGAGACTATGGCTACACCTTC
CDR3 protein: CASSLLDRDYGYTF

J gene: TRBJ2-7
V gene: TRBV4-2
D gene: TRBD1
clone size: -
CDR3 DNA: TGTGCCAGCAGCTCGGACAGGGGTTACGAGCAGTACTTC
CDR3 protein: CASSSDRGYEQYF

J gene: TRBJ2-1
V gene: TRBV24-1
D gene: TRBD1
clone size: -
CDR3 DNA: TGTGCCAGCACAGGGGGTGGTAACAATGAGCAGTTCTTC
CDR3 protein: CASTGGGNNEQFF

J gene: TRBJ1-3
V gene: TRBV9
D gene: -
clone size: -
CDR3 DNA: TGTGCCAGCAGCGTAGAGAAGGCAGGAGAATGGCTCTCTGGAAACACCATATATTTT
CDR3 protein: CASSVEKAGEWLSGNTIYF

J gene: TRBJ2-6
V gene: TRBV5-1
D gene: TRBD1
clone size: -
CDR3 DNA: TGCGCCAGCAAAGACAGGGCTGGGGCCAACGTCCTGACTTTC
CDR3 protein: CASKDRAGANVLTF

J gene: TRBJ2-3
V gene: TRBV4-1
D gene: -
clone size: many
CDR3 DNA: TGCGCCAGCAGCCGGCAGAGCTTAGGCACCCATAGCACAGATACGCAGTATTTT
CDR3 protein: CASSRQSLGTHSTDTQYF

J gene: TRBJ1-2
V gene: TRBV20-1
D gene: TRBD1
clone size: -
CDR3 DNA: TGCAGTGCTAGAGGGGACAGGGGGCAGGACTATGGCTACACCTTC
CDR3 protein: CSARGDRGQDYGYTF

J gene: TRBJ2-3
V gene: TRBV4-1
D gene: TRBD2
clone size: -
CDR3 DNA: TGCGCCAGCAGCCAAGGGACTAGCGGGGTCACAGATACGCAGTATTTT
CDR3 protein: CASSQGTSGVTDTQYF

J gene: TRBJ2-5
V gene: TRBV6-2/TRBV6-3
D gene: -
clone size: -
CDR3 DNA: TGTGCCAGCAGTCCCGAAGGCGGCCTTTGGGAGACCCAGTACTTC
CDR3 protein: CASSPEGGLWETQYF

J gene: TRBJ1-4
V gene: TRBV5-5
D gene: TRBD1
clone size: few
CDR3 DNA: TGTGCCAGCAGCCTAATGACAGGGCGGTCAAGAGAAAAACTGTTTTTT
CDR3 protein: CASSLMTGRSREKLFF

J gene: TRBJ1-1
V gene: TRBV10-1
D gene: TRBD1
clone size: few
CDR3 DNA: TGCGCCAGCAGCCGCTCAGGGGGCACTGAAGCTTTCTTT
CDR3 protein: CASSRSGGTEAFF

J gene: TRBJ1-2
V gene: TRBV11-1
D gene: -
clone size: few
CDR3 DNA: TGTGCCAGCAGCGGCCACGGGGCACTCCTCGGCTACACCTTC
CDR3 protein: CASSGHGALLGYTF

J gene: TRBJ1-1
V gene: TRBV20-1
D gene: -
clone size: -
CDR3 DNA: TGCAGTGCTGATCGACAGATGAACACTGAAGCTTTCTTT
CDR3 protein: CSADRQMNTEAFF

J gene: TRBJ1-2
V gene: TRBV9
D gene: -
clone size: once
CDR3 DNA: TGTGCCAGCAGCGTAGAGGGCAGGCTCCATGGCTACACCTTC
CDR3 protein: CASSVEGRLHGYTF

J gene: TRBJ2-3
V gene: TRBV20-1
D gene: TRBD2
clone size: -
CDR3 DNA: TGCAGTGCTAGAGATAGGGTAGCGGGGAGGGCAGATACGCAGTATTTT
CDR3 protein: CSARDRVAGRADTQYF

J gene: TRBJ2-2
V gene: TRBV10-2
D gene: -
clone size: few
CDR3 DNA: TGCGCCAGCAGTGACGCGGCGGGCGGGGAGCTGTTTTTT
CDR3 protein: CASSDAAGGELFF

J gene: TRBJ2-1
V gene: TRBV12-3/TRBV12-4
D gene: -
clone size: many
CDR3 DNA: TGTGCCAGCAGCCGGGGACCCTACAATGAGCAGTTCTTC
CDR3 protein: CASSRGPYNEQFF

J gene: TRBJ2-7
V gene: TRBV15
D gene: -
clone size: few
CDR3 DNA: TGTGCCACCAGCAGAAACAGGGCTGTGGCCTACGAGCAGTACTTC
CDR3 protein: CATSRNRAVAYEQYF

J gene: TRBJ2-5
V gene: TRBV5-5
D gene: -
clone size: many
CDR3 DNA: TGTGCCAGCAGCTTGGACAGCCAGGAGACCCAGTACTTC
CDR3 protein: CASSLDSQETQYF

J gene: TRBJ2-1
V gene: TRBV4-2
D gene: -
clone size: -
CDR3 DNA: TGTGCCAGCAGCCGACGATCGGGCTTGAGCTCCTACAATGAGCAGTTCTTC
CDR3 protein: CASSRRSGLSSYNEQFF

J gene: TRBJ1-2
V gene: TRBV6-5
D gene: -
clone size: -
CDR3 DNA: TGTGCCAGCAGTTCAGTCCGCTATGGCTACACCTTC
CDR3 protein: CASSSVRYGYTF

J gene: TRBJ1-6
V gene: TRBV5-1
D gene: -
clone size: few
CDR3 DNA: TGCGCCAGCAGCATCCTCCCGACAGGCACGGGTTCACCCCTCCACTTT
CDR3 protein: CASSILPTGTGSPLHF

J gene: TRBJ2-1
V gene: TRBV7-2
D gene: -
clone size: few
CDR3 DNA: TGTGCCAGCACCGCATCAGGGGGGTCGTACAATGAGCAGTTCTTC
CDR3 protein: CASTASGGSYNEQFF

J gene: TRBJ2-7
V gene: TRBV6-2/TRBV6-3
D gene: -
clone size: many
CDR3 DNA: TGTGCCAGCAGTTATCCGGCCTACGAGCAGTACTTC
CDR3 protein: CASSYPAYEQYF

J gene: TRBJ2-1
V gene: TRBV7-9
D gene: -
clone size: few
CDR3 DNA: TGTGCCAGCAGGACGTATCCAGGGCGTAACAATGAGCAGTTCTTC
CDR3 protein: CASRTYPGRNNEQFF

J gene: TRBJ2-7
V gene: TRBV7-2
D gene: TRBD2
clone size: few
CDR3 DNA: TGTGCCAGCAGCTTAGGGGCTAGCGGGGGCGCCTACGAGCAGTACTTC
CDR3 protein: CASSLGASGGAYEQYF

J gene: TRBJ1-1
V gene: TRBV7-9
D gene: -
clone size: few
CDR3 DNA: TGTGCCAGCAGGGGCGAGGGGAACACTGAAGCTTTCTTT
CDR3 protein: CASRGEGNTEAFF

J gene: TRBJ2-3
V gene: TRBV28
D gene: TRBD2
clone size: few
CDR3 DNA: TGTGCCAGCAGTTTAGTAGCGGGGACTAGCACAGATACGCAGTATTTT
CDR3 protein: CASSLVAGTSTDTQYF

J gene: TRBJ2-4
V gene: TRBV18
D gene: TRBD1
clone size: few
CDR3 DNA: TGTGCCAGCTCGCCGTTGACAGGGACGGGGATAAACATTCAGTACTTC
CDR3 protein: CASSPLTGTGINIQYF

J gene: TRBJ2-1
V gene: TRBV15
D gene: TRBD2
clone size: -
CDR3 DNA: TGTGCCACCAGCAGGCGGGAGAATGAGCAGTTCTTC
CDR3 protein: CATSRRENEQFF

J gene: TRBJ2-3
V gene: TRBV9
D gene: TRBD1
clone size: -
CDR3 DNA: TGTGCCAGCAGCGCAAGACCCGGGACAGGAGTCACAGATACGCAGTATTTT
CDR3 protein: CASSARPGTGVTDTQYF